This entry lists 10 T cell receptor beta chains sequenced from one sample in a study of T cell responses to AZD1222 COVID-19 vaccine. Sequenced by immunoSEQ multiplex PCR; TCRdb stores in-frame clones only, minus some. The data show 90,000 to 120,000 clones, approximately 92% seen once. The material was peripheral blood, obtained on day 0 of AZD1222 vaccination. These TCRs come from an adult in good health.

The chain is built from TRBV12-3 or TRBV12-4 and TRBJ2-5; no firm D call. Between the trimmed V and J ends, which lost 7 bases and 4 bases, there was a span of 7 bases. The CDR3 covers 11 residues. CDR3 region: CASKTGETQYF. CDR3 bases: TGTGCCAGCAAAACGGGAGAGACCCAGTACTTC.

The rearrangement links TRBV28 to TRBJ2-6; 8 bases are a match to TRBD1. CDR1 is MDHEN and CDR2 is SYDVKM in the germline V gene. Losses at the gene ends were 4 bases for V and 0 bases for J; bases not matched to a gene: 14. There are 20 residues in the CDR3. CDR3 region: CASSSTWGQAAISGANVLTF. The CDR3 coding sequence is TGTGCCAGCAGTTCAACCTGGGGACAGGCAGCCATCTCTGGGGCCAACGTCCTGACTTTC.

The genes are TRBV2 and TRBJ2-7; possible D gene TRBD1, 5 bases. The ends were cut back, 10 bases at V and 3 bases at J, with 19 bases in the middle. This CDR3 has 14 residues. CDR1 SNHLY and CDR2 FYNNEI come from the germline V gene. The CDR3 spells CATRITGRGYEQYF. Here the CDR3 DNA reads TGTGCCACCCGGATAACCGGAAGGGGCTACGAGCAGTACTTC.

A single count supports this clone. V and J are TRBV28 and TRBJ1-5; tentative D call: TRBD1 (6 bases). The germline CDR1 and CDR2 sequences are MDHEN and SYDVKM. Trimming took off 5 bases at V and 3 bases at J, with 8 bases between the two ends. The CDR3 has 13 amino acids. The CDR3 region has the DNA TGTGCCAGCAGTAGGGACAACAATCAGCCCCAGCATTTT. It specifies CASSRDNNQPQHF.

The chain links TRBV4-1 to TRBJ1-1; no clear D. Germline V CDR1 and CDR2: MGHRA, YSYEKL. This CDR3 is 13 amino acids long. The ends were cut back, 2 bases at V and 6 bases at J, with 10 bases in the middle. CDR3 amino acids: CASSQQMAAEAFF. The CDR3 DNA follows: TGCGCCAGCAGCCAACAAATGGCAGCTGAAGCTTTCTTT.

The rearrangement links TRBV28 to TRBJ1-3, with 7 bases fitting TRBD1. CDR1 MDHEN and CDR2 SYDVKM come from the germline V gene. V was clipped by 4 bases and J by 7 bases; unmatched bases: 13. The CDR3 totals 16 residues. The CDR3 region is CASSSLFRDRGNTIYF. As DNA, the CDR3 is TGTGCCAGCAGTTCTCTGTTCCGGGACAGAGGGAACACCATATATTTT.

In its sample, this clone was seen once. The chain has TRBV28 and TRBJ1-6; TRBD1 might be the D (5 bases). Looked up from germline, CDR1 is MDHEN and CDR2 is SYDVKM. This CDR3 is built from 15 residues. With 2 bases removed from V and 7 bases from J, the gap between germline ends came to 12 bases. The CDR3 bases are TGTGCCAGCAGTTTAGTTAGGGGAGGAAATTCACCCCTCCACTTT. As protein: CASSLVRGGNSPLHF.

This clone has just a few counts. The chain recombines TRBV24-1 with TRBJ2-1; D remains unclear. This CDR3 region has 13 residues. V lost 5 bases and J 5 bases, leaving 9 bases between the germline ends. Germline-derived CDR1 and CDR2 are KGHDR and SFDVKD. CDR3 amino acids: CATSARRNNEQFF. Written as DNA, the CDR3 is TGTGCCACCAGTGCGCGACGGAACAATGAGCAGTTCTTC.

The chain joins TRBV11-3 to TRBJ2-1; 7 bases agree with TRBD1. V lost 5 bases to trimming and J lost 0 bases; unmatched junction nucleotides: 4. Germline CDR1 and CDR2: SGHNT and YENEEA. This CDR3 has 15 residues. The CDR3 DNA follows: TGTGCCAGCAGCAACAGGGGCAGCTCCTACAATGAGCAGTTCTTC. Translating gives CASSNRGSSYNEQFF.

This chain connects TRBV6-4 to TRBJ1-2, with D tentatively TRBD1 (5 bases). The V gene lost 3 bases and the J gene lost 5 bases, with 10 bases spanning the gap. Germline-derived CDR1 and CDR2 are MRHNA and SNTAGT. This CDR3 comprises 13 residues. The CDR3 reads CASSEEAGYGYTF. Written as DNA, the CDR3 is TGTGCCAGCAGTGAGGAGGCAGGGTATGGCTACACCTTC.